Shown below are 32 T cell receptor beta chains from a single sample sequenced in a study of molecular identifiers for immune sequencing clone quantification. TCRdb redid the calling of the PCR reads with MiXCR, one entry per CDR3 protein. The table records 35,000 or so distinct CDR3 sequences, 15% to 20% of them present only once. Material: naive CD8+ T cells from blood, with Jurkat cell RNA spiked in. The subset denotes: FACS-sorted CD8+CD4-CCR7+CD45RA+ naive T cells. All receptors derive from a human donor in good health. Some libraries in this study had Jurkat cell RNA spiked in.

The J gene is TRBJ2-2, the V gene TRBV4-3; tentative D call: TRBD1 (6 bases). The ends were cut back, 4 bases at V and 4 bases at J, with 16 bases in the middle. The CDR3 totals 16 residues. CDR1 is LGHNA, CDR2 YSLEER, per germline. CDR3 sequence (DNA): TGCGCCAGCAGCCGAGACAGGACAGTCACCACCGGGGAGCTGTTTTTT. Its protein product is CASSRDRTVTTGELFF.

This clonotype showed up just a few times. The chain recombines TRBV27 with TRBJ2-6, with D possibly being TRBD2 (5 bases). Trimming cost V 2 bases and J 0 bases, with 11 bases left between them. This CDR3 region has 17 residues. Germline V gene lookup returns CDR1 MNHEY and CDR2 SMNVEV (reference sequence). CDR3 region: CASSLSDYPSGANVLTF. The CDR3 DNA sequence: TGTGCCAGCAGTTTAAGTGACTACCCCTCTGGGGCCAACGTCCTGACTTTC.

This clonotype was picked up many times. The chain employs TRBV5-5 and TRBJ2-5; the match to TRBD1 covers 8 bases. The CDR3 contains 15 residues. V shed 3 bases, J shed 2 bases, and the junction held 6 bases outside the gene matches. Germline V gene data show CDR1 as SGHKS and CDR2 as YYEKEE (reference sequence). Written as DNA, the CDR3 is TGTGCCAGCAGCTGGGGGACAGGCCCACAAGAGACCCAGTACTTC. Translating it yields CASSWGTGPQETQYF.

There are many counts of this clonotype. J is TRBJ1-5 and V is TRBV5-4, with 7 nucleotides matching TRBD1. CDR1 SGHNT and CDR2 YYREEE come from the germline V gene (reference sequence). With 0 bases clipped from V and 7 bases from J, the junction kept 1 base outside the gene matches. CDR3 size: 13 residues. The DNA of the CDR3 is TGTGCCAGCAGCTTGGACAGGGGACAGCCCCAGCATTTT. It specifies CASSLDRGQPQHF.

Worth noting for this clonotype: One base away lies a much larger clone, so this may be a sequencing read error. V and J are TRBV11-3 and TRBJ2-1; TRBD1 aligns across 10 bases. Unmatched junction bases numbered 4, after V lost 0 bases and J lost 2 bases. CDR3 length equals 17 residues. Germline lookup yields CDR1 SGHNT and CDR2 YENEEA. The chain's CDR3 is CASSLDGQGVAYNEQFF. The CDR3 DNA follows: TGTGCCAGCAGCTTAGATGGACAGGGGGTCGCCTACAATGAGCAGTTCTTC.

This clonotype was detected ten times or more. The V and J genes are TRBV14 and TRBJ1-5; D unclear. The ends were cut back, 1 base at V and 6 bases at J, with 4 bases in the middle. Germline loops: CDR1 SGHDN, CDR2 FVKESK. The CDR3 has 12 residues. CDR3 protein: CASSQGGQPQHF. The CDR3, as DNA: TGTGCCAGCAGCCAAGGGGGTCAGCCCCAGCATTTT.

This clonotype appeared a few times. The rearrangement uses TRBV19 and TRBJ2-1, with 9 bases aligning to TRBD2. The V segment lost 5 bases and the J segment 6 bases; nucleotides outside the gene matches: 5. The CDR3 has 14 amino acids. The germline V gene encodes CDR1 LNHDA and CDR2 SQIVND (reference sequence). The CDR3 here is CASSSSGGPNEQFF. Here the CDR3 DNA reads TGTGCCAGTAGTTCGAGCGGGGGGCCCAATGAGCAGTTCTTC.

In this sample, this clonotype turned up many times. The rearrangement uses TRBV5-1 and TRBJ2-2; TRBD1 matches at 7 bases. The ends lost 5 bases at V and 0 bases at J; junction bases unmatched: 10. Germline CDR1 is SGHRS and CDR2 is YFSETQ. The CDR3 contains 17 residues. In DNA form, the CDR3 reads TGCGCCAGCAGTCCTCGTAGGACAGGAGCGAACACCGGGGAGCTGTTTTTT. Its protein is CASSPRRTGANTGELFF.

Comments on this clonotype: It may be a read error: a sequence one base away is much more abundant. The CDR3 reads CASSLRHLNTCGYTF. The CDR3 nucleotides are TGTGCCAGCAGTTTACGACATCTTAACACATGTGGCTACACCTTC. The chain joins TRBV5-3 to TRBJ1-2, with D unclear. TRBV5-3 is an open reading frame, and its role is uncertain. There are 15 residues in the CDR3. The V and J ends lost 8 bases and 7 bases respectively, with 24 bases between them.

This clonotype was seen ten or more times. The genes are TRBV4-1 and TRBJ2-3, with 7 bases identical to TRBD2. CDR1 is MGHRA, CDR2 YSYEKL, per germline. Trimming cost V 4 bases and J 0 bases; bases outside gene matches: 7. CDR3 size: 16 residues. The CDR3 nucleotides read TGCGCCAGCAGCCGAATAACTAGCGCCAGCACAGATACGCAGTATTTT. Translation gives CASSRITSASTDTQYF.

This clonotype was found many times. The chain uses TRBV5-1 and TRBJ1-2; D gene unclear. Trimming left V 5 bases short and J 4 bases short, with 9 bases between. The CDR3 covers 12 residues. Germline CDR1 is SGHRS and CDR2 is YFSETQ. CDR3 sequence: CASSLEGYGYTF. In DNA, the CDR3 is TGCGCCAGCAGTCTGGAGGGCTATGGCTACACCTTC.

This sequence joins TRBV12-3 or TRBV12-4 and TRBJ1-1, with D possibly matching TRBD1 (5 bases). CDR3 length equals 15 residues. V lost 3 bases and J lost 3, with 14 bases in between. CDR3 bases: TGTGCCAGCAGTTTTCAGGGTGGGTTGGACACTGAAGCTTTCTTT. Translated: CASSFQGGLDTEAFF.

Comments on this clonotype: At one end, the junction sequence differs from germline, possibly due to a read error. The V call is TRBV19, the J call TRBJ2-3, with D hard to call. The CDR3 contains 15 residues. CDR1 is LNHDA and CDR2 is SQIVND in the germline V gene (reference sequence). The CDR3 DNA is TGTACCAGTAGTATAGCCGGCGGACCCACAGATACGCAGTATTTT. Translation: CTSSIAGGPTDTQYF.

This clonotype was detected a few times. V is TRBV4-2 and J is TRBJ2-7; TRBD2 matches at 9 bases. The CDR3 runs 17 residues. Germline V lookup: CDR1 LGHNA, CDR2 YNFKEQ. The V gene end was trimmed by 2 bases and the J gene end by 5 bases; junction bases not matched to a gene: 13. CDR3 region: CASSQRPGSGSIDEQYF. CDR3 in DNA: TGTGCCAGCAGCCAAAGACCCGGTAGCGGGAGTATTGACGAGCAGTACTTC.

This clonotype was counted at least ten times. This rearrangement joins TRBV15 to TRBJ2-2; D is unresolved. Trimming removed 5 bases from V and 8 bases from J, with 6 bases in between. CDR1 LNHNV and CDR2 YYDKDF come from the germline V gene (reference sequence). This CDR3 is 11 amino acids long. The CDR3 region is CATSQAGELFF. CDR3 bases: TGTGCCACCAGCCAAGCTGGGGAGCTGTTTTTT.

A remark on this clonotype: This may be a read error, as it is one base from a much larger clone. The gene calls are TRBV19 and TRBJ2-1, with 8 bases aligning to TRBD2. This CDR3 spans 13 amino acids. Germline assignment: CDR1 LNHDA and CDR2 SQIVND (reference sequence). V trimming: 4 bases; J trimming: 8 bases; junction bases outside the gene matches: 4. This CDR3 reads CASSSGGWDEQFF. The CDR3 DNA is TGTGCCAGTAGTAGCGGGGGGTGGGATGAGCAGTTCTTC. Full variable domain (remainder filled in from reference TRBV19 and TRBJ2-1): DGGITQSPKYLFRKEGQNVTLSCEQNLNHDAMYWYRQDPGQGLRLIYYSQIVNDFQKGDIAEGYSVSREKKESFPLTVTSAQKNPTAFYLCASSSGGWDEQFFGPGTRLTVL.

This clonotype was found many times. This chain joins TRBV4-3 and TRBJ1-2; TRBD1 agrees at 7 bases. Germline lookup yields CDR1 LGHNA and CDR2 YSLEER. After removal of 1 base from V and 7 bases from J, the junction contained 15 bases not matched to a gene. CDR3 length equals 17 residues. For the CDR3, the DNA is TGCGCCAGCAGCCAAGGACAACAGGGGCTGGTGGGGTCTGGCTACACCTTC. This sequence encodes CASSQGQQGLVGSGYTF.

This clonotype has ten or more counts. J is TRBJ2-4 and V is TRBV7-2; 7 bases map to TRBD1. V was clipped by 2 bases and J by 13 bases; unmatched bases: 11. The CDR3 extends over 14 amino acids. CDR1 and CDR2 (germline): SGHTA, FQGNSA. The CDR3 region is CASSLIEGAPRQYF. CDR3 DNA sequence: TGTGCCAGCAGCTTAATAGAGGGGGCCCCACGGCAGTACTTC.

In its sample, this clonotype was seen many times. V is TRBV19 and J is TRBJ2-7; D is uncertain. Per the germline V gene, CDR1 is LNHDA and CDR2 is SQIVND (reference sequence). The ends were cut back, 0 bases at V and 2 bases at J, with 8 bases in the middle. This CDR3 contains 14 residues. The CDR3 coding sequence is TGTGCCAGTAGTATAGAGGGTCGGCCCTACGAGCAGTACTTC. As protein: CASSIEGRPYEQYF. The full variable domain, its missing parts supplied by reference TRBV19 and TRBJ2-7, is DGGITQSPKYLFRKEGQNVTLSCEQNLNHDAMYWYRQDPGQGLRLIYYSQIVNDFQKGDIAEGYSVSREKKESFPLTVTSAQKNPTAFYLCASSIEGRPYEQYFGPGTRLTVT.

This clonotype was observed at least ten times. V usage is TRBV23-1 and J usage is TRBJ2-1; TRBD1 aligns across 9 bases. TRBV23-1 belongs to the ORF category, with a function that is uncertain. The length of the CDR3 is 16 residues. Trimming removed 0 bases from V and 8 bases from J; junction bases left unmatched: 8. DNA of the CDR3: TGCGCCAGCAGTCAATCCGGGGACAGGGTCGTCGATGAGCAGTTCTTC. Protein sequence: CASSQSGDRVVDEQFF.

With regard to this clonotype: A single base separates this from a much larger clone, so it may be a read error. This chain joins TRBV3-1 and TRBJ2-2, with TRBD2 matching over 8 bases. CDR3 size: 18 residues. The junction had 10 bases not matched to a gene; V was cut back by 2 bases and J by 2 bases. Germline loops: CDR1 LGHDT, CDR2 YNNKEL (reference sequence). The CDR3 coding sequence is TGTGCCAGCAGCCAAACCGGGGGGGCGGAACTCAACACCGGGGAGCTGTTTTTT. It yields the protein CASSQTGGAELNTGELFF.

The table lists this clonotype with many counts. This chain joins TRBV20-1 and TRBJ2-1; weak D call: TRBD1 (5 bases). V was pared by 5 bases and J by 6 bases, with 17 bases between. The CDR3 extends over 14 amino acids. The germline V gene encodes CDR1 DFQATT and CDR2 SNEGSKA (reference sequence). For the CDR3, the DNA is TGCAGTGCTTTGACAGACAGACCCGCCAATGAGCAGTTCTTC. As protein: CSALTDRPANEQFF.

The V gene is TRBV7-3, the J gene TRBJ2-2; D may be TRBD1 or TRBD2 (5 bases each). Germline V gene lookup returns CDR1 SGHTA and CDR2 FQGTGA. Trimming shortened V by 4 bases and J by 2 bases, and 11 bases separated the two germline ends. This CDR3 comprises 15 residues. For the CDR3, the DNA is TGTGCCAGCAGCTCCCCCGGGGCAAACACCGGGGAGCTGTTTTTT. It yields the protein CASSSPGANTGELFF.

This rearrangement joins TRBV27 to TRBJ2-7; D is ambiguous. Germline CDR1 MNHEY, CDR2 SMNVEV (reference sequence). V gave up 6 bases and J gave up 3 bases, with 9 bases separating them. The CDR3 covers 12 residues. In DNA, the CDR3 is TGTGCCAGCAGAAAGGACGGCTACGAGCAGTACTTC. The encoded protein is CASRKDGYEQYF.

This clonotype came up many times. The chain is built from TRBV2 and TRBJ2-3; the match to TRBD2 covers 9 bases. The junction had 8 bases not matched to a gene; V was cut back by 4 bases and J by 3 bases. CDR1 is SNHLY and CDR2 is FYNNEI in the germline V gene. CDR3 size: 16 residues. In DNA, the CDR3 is TGTGCCAGCAGTGCCCTGGCGGGGGGGGCGACAGATACGCAGTATTTT. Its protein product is CASSALAGGATDTQYF.

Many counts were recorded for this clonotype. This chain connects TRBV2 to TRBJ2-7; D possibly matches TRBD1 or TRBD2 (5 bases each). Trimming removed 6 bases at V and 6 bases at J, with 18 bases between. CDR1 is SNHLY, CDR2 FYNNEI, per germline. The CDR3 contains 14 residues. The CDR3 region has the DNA TGTGCCAGCAGCTTGGCGGTCGGGGCTCGCGAGCAGTACTTC. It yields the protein CASSLAVGAREQYF.

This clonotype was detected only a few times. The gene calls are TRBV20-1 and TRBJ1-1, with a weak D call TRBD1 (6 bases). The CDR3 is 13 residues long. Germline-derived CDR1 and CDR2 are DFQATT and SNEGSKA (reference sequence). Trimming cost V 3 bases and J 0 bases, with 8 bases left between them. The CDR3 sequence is CSARDSMNTEAFF. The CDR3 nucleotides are TGCAGTGCTAGGGACAGCATGAACACTGAAGCTTTCTTT.

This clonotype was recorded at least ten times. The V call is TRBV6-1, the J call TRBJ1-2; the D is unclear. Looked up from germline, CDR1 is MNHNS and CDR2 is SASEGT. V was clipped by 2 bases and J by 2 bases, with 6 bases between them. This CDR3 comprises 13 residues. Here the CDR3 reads CASSETGNYGYTF. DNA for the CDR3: TGTGCCAGCAGTGAAACGGGAAACTATGGCTACACCTTC.

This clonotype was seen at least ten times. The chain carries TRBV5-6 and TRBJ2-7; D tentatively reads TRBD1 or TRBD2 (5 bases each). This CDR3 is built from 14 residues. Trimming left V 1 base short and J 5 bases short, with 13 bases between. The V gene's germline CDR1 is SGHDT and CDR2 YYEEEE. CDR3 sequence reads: CASSLWQGPDEQYF. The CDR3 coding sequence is TGTGCCAGCAGCTTGTGGCAGGGACCCGACGAGCAGTACTTC. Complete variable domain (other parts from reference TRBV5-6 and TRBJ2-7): DAGVTQSPTHLIKTRGQQVTLRCSPKSGHDTVSWYQQALGQGPQFIFQYYEEEERQRGNFPDRFSGHQFPNYSSELNVNALLLGDSALYLCASSLWQGPDEQYFGPGTRLTVT.

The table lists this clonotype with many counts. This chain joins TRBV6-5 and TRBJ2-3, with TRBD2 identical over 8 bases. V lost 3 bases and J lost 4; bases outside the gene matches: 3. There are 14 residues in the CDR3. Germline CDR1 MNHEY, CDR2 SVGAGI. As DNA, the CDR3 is TGTGCCAGCAGTTATGTAGCGGGGTCAGATACGCAGTATTTT. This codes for CASSYVAGSDTQYF.

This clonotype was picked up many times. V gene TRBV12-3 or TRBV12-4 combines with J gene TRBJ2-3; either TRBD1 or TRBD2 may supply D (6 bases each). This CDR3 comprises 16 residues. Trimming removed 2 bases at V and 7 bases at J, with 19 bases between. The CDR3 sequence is CASSLWDIAGGNTQYF. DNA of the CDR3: TGTGCCAGCAGTTTATGGGACATAGCCGGGGGAAATACGCAGTATTTT.

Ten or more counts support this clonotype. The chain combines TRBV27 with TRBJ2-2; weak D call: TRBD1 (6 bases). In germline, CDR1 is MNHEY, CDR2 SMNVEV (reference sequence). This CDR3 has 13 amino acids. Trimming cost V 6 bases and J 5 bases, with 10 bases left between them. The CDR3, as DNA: TGTGCCAGCAGCTTACAGGGAACCGGGGAGCTGTTTTTT. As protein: CASSLQGTGELFF.